This entry features one T cell receptor (beta chain) sequence. Its matching antigen is unknown. The gene symbols are mouse symbols. The CDR3 goes on 4 residues after the read ends, and that part is filled in from the germline J gene. Sequencing used cDNA as its template, made by extracting RNA and reverse transcribing it. Sequencing used immunoSEQ multiplex PCR; TCRdb keeps in-frame clones, though not all of them. The sample has about 270,000 clones, none seen only once. Sorting of pooled cutaneous lymph node cells was based on CD4, CD8alpha, NKG2D, NKG2ACE and other markers. This sample was included in a study of CD8+ T cells in alopecia areata. Overall study: C3H/HeJ donors aged roughly 6-12 months with spontaneous alopecia supplied skin grafted onto roughly 7-11-week-old female C3H/HeJ mice. Study-wide results and limits: Lesional scalp exceeded normal scalp in clonality, especially in alopecia totalis/universalis. Besides other cells, scalp samples also yield sequences of resident alphabeta T cells from normal skin.

Germline V gene data show CDR1 as MSHET and CDR2 as SYDVDS. The V and J ends lost 6 bases and 3 bases, in that order; junction bases with no gene match: 1. This CDR3 has 12 residues. Material: CD4+ T cells sorted from a lymph node. The chain couples TRBV29 to TRBJ2-7, with TRBD1 matching over 8 bases. The sequence was collected from a C3H/HeJ mouse with alopecia areata. The strain's MHC: H2-k. This chain's CDR3 is CASRTGDYEQYF. CDR3 bases read: TGTGCTAGCAGGACAGGGGACTAT.